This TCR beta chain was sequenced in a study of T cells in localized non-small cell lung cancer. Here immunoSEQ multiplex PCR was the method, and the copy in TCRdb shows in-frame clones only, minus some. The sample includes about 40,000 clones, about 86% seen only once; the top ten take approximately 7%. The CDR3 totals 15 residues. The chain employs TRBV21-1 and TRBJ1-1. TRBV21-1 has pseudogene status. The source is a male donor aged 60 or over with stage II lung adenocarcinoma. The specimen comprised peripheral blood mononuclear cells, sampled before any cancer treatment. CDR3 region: CASSLRGGLNTEAFF. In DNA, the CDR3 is TGTGCCAGCAGCCTGCGGGGGGGGTTGAACACTGAAGCTTTCTTT.